This TCR beta chain came from a study of radiation and T cells in renal cell carcinoma. Study results and caveats: Top tumor clonotypes rose in blood 2 weeks post-radiation, then contracted.

The time point: blood 4 weeks post-SBRT, at nephrectomy. This sample's treatment: 15 Gy SBRT to primary tumor, nephrectomy 4 weeks later. Nephrectomy followed 15 Gy stereotactic body radiation by 4 weeks. V dropped 0 bases and J dropped 0 bases, with 9 bases sitting between them. The CDR3 sequence is 16 residues long. Per the germline V gene, CDR1 is MNHNS and CDR2 is SASEGT. Here immunoSEQ multiplex PCR was the method, and the copy in TCRdb shows in-frame clones only, minus some. The sample has approximately 150,000 clones; about 86% are singletons. About this clone itself: The target antigen is unknown.

This chain links TRBV6-1 with TRBJ1-5; D not resolved. This specimen was blood, taken from a patient whose treatment included radiotherapy and nephrectomy. The clonotype comes from a woman in her forties or fifties with renal cell carcinoma. The CDR3 protein is CASSEAASYSNQPQHF. As DNA, the CDR3 is TGTGCCAGCAGTGAAGCCGCCTCTTATAGCAATCAGCCCCAGCATTTT.